This TCR beta chain was identified during a study of blood T cell repertoires in COVID-19. For the study at large: Sample material is recorded as cDNA or gDNA derived from T cells, B-cell-depleted T cells, or PBMCs.

V gave up 4 bases and J gave up 1 base; unmatched junction bases: 8. The CDR3 is 16 residues long. Germline CDR1 reads KGHSH; CDR2 reads LQKENI. Original data processing: Reference gene primer amplification gave estimated nucleated cell counts. The assay was immunoSEQ multiplex PCR, and TCRdb's table has in-frame clones only and misses some. The V and J calls and the clone size are those of that table, but D and trimming were determined from the DNA. Among fewer than 250,000 clones, 81% were seen once, and the ten largest hold about 8.9%. This receptor was identified in a woman between 50 and 59 years old with acute COVID-19. The sample comprised PBMCs or T cells enriched from blood (not recorded which). The chain recombines TRBV18 with TRBJ2-3, with 7 bases fitting TRBD2. CDR3: CASSQPSGAGTDTQYF. The CDR3 nucleotides are TGTGCCAGCTCACAACCTAGCGGAGCCGGCACAGATACGCAGTATTTT.